The clone carrying this TCR beta chain was detected many times. What it recognizes is unknown. The study excluded patients with uncontrolled infection, other autoimmune disease, pregnancy or lactation. These data originate in a study of T cells in Graves' hyperthyroidism and ophthalmopathy. RNA transcripts provided the source from which TCR beta CDR3 regions were amplified. RT-PCR in the first round (using the HTBI primer set) targeted the TCR CDR3. Using its own MiXCR run on the multiplex PCR reads, TCRdb lists one record per CDR3 protein. In the table there are a few hundred thousand distinct CDR3 sequences, roughly 15% of which are singletons. Study conclusions and caveats: From stable hyperthyroidism, ophthalmopathy was separated by a 13 V-J model.

The CDR3 is 15 amino acids. The germline gives CDR1 DFQATT, CDR2 SNEGSKA (reference sequence). V shed 4 bases and J 0 bases; nucleotides not matched to a gene: 3. This chain links TRBV20-1 with TRBJ2-1; 10 bases are a match to TRBD2. Sequenced input: blood. This sequence was found in a woman aged 18-35 years with Graves' hyperthyroidism. CDR3 sequence (DNA): TGCAGTGCTATGGCTAGCGGGAGCTCCTACAATGAGCAGTTCTTC. This sequence encodes CSAMASGSSYNEQFF.